This T cell receptor (beta chain) came from a study of T cell responses to AZD1222 COVID-19 vaccine. The germline V gene has CDR1 MNHNY and CDR2 SVGAGI (reference sequence). Trimming took 8 bases from V and 7 from J; bases not matched to a gene: 13. This CDR3 has 15 residues. Pooled in the analysis were second doses at about 4 or about 12 weeks. Study results and limitations: Unmutated variant regions reportedly attract nearly half of all spike-specific TCRs. Vaccination with two AZD1222 doses was followed by a rise in Spike-specific TCR breadth and depth.

Concerning this clone itself: The antigen is unknown.

The repertoire was sequenced with immunoSEQ multiplex PCR; TCRdb's copy has only in-frame clones and lacks some. The sample lists about 160,000 clones, roughly 92% seen once, with over 4.5% in the top ten. The specimen was peripheral blood, collected 28 days after the second AZD1222 dose. This receptor was obtained from an adult who received the AZD1222 COVID-19 vaccine. The chain uses TRBV6-6 and TRBJ2-2; 7 nucleotides agree with TRBD2. CDR3 protein: CASSSSGEISGELFF. The CDR3 region has the DNA TGTGCCAGCTCCTCGAGCGGGGAGATAAGCGGGGAGCTGTTTTTT.